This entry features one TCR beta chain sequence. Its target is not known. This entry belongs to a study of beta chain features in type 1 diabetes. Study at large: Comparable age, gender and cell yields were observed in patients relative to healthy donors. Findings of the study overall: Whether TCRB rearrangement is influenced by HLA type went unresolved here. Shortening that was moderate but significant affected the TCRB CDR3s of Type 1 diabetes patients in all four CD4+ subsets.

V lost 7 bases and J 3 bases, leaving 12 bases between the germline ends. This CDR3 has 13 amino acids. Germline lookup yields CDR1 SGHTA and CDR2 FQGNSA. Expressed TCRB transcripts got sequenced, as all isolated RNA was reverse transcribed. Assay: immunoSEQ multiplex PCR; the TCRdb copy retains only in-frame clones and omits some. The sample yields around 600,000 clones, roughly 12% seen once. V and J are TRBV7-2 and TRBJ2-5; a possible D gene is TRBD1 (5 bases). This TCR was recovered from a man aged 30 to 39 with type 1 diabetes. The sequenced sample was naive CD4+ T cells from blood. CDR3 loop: CASKRGLKETQYF. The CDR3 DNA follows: TGTGCCAGCAAAAGGGGCCTAAAAGAGACCCAGTACTTC.